What follows describes a single TCR beta chain. The junction and the germline gene differ at one end; a read error may be behind it. The protocol was immunoSEQ multiplex PCR, while the TCRdb copy is restricted to in-frame clones and leaves out a portion. The table records roughly 250,000 clones, around 86% of them present only once. The data were obtained in a study of blood T cell repertoires in COVID-19. Overall study context: Specimens from acute and convalescent COVID-19 originated in the United States, Italy and Spain.

The germline V gene has CDR1 SGHVS and CDR2 FNYEAQ. The CDR3 has 15 residues. This chain links TRBV7-6 with TRBJ2-3; 11 bases agree with TRBD2. The source of this sequence is a woman aged 45-65 years who had recovered from COVID-19. Specimen: PBMCs or T cells enriched from blood (not recorded which). This CDR3 is CASSLAGGFTDTQYF. The CDR3 coding sequence is TGTGCCAGCAGCCTAGCGGGAGGTTTCACAGATACGCAGTATTTT.